Shown below are 8 T cell receptor beta chains from a single sample sequenced in a study of siplizumab effects on memory and regulatory T cells. Here immunoSEQ multiplex PCR was the method, and the copy in TCRdb shows in-frame clones only, minus some. The table includes about 64,000 clones, roughly 97% detected once. Specimen: naive CD8+ T cells sorted from blood. These receptors were collected from a human donor in good health.

The chain recombines TRBV6-5 with TRBJ2-3, with 8 bases that match TRBD2. J was trimmed by 8 bases and V by 8 bases; bases with no gene match: 9. The CDR3 is made up of 13 amino acids. Germline loops: CDR1 MNHEY, CDR2 SVGAGI. DNA of the CDR3: TGTGCCAGCGCGGGGGGCCCCATTGGTACGCAGTATTTT. This codes for CASAGGPIGTQYF.

This sequence joins TRBV4-2 and TRBJ2-7, with a weak D call TRBD2 (6 bases). Trimming stripped 0 bases from V and 0 bases from J, with 15 bases between. This CDR3 spans 17 amino acids. Germline CDR1 LGHNA, CDR2 YNFKEQ. The CDR3 DNA follows: TGTGCCAGCAGCCAAGAATGGGAGGCCTTAACCTCCTACGAGCAGTACTTC. Translated: CASSQEWEALTSYEQYF.

V and J are TRBV6-1 and TRBJ1-1, with D perhaps matching TRBD1 (5 bases). Germline loops: CDR1 MNHNS, CDR2 SASEGT. The CDR3 spans 15 residues. Trimming removed 7 bases at V and 3 bases at J, with 18 bases between. For the CDR3, the DNA is TGTGCCAGCATTGCTCATATACAGGTTGACACTGAAGCTTTCTTT. It is translated as CASIAHIQVDTEAFF.

The chain links TRBV10-1 to TRBJ2-2; possibly TRBD1 or TRBD2 for D (5 bases each). The V end was cut by 3 bases, the J end by 5 bases, with 16 bases between. CDR1 WNHNN and CDR2 SYGVQD come from the germline V gene (reference sequence). CDR3 length equals 16 residues. The CDR3 is CASSDPRTSGTGELFF. CDR3 coding DNA: TGCGCCAGCAGTGACCCGAGGACAAGCGGAACCGGGGAGCTGTTTTTT.

V and J are TRBV4-3 and TRBJ1-2, with D perhaps TRBD1 (6 bases). The CDR3 is 14 residues long. CDR1 LGHNA and CDR2 YSLEER come from the germline V gene. V lost 2 bases and J lost 5, with 12 bases in between. The chain's CDR3 is CASSQNRDTYGYTF. For the CDR3, the DNA is TGCGCCAGCAGCCAAAACCGGGACACTTATGGCTACACCTTC.

In this sample, this clone turned up once. This sequence joins TRBV10-2 and TRBJ1-4; 8 bases fit TRBD1. The germline V gene has CDR1 WSHSY and CDR2 SAAADI. The CDR3 contains 17 residues. The ends lost 10 bases at V and 1 base at J; junction bases unmatched: 14. The CDR3: CATPGQGRDRTNEKLFF. The DNA of the CDR3 is TGCGCCACCCCAGGACAGGGTCGGGATAGAACTAATGAAAAACTGTTTTTT.

This chain joins TRBV18 and TRBJ2-2; 8 bases align to TRBD2. Losses at the gene ends were 0 bases for V and 6 bases for J; bases not matched to a gene: 6. Germline CDR1 KGHSH, CDR2 LQKENI. This CDR3 has 16 residues. The CDR3 DNA is TGTGCCAGCTCACCACCGGCTAGCGGGTCCGCCGGGGAGCTGTTTTTT. This gives the protein CASSPPASGSAGELFF.

The chain carries TRBV6-6 and TRBJ2-1, with TRBD2 as a possible D gene (7 bases). Trimming removed 2 bases at V and 5 bases at J, with 13 bases between. Germline-derived CDR1 and CDR2 are MNHNY and SVGAGI (reference sequence). This CDR3 contains 15 residues. The CDR3 reads CASSYGGGHDNEQFF. The CDR3, as DNA: TGTGCCAGCAGTTACGGCGGGGGCCATGACAATGAGCAGTTCTTC.